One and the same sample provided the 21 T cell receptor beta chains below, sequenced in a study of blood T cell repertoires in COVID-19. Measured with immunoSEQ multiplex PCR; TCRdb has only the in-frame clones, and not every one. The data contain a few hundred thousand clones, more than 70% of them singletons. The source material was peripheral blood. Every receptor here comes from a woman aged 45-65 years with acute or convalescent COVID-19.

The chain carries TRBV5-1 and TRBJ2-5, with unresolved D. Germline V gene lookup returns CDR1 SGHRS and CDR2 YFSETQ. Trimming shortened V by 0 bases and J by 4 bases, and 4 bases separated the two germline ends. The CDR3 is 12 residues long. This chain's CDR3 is CASSLALETQYF. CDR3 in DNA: TGCGCCAGCAGCTTGGCCCTAGAGACCCAGTACTTC. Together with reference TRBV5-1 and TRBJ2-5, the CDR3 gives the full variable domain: KAGVTQTPRYLIKTRGQQVTLSCSPISGHRSVSWYQQTPGQGLQFLFEYFSETQRNKGNFPGRFSGRQFSNSRSEMNVSTLELGDSALYLCASSLALETQYFGPGTRLLVL.

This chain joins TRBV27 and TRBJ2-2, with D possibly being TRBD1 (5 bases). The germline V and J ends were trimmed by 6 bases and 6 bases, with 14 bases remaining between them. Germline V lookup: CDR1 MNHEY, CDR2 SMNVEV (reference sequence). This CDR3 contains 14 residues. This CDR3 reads CASRVSGFPGELFF. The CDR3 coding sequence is TGTGCCAGCAGAGTCTCAGGGTTTCCCGGGGAGCTGTTTTTT.

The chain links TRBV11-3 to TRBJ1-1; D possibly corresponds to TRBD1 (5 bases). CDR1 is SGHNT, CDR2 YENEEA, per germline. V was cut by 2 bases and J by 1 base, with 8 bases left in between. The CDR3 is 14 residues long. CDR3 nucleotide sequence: TGTGCCAGCAGCTTAAGGGGTCAGAACACTGAAGCTTTCTTT. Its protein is CASSLRGQNTEAFF. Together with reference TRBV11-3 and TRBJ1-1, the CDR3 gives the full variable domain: EAGVVQSPRYKIIEKKQPVAFWCNPISGHNTLYWYLQNLGQGPELLIRYENEEAVDDSQLPKDRFSAERLKGVDSTLKIQPAELGDSAVYLCASSLRGQNTEAFFGQGTRLTVV.

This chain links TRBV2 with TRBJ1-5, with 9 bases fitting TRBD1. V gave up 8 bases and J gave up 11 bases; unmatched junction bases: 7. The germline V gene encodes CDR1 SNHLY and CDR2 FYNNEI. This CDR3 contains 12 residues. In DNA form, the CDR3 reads TGTGCCAGCCGGGACAGGGTTGACGCCCAGCATTTT. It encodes CASRDRVDAQHF.

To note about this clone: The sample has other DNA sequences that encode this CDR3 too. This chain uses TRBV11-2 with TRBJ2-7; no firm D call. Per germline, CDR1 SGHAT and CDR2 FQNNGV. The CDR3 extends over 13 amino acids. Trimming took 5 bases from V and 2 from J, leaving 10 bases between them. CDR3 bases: TGTGCCAGCAGCCAAGACCGGGCCTACGAGCAGTACTTC. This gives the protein CASSQDRAYEQYF.

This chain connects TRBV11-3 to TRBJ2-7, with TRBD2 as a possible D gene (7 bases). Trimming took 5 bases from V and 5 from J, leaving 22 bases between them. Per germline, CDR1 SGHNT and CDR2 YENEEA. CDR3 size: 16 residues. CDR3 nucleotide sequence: TGTGCCAGCAGCCTAGGACGGGGGGCGGGGACGGACGAGCAGTACTTC. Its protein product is CASSLGRGAGTDEQYF.

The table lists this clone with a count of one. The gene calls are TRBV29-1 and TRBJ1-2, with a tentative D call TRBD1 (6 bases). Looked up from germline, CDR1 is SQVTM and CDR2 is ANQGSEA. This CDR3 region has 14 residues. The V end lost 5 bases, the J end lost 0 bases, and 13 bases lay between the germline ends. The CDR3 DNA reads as TGCAGCGTTCTTCGGGGGGCGGCTAACTATGGCTACACCTTC. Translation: CSVLRGAANYGYTF.

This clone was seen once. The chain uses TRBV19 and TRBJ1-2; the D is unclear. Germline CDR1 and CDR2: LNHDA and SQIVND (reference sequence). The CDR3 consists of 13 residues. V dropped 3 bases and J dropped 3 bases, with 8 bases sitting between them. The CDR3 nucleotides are TGTGCCAGTAGTATCAAGCTTGACTATGGCTACACCTTC. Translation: CASSIKLDYGYTF.

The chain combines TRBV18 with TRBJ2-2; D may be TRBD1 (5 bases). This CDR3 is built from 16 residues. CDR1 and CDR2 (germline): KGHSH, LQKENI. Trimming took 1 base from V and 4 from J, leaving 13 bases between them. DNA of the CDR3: TGTGCCAGCTCACCACAGGGGCCCCAATCCACCGGGGAGCTGTTTTTT. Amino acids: CASSPQGPQSTGELFF.

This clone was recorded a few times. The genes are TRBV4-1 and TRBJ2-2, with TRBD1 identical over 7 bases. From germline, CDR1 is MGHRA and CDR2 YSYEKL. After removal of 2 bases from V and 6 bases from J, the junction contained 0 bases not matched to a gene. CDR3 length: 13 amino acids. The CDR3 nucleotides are TGCGCCAGCAGCCAACAGGGGGCCGGGGAGCTGTTTTTT. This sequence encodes CASSQQGAGELFF.

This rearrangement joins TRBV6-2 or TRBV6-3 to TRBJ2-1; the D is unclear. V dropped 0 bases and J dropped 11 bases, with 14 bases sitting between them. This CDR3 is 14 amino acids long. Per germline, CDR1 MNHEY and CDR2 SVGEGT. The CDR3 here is CASSYSGRAYQQFF. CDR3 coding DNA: TGTGCCAGCAGTTACTCCGGTCGAGCGTACCAGCAGTTCTTC.

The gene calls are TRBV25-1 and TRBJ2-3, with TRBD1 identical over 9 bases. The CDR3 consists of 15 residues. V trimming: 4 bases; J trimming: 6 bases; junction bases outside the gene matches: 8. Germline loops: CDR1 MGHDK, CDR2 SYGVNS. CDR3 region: CASSVSGQGRDTQYF. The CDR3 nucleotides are TGTGCCAGCAGTGTTTCGGGACAGGGCCGGGATACGCAGTATTTT. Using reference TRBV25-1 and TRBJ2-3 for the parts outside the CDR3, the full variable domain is EADIYQTPRYLVIGTGKKITLECSQTMGHDKMYWYQQDPGMELHLIHYSYGVNSTEKGDLSSESTVSRIRTEHFPLTLESARPSHTSQYLCASSVSGQGRDTQYFGPGTRLTVL.

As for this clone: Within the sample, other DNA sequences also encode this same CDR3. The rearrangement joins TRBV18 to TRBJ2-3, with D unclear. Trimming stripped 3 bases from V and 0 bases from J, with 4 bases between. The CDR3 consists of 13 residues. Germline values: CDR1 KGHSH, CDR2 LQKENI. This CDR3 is CASSPPSTDTQYF. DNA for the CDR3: TGTGCCAGCTCACCTCCTAGCACAGATACGCAGTATTTT.

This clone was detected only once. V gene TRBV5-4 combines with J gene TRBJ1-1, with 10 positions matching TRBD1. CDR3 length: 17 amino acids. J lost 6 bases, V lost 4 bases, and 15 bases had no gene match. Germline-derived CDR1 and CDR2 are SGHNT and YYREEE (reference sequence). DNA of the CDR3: TGTGCCAGCAGCCTCCGGGACAGGGGAGGGAGTGGCCCTGAAGCTTTCTTT. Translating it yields CASSLRDRGGSGPEAFF.

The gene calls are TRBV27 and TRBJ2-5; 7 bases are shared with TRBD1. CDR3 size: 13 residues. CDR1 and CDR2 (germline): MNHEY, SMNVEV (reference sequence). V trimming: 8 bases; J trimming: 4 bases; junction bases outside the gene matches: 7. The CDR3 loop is CASASYRGETQYF. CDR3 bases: TGTGCCAGCGCCTCTTACAGGGGAGAGACCCAGTACTTC.

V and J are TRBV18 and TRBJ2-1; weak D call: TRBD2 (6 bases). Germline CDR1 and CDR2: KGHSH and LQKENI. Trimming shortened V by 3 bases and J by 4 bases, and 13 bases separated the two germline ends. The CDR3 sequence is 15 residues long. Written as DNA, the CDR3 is TGTGCCAGCTCACCGGGCAGGGACTCTTACAATGAGCAGTTCTTC. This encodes CASSPGRDSYNEQFF.

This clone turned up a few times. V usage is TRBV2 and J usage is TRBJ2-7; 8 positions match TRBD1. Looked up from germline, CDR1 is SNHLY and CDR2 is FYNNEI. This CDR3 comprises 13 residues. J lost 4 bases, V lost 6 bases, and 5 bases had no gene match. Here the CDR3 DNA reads TGTGCCAGCAGGCCGGGACAGGATTACGAGCAGTACTTC. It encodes CASRPGQDYEQYF.

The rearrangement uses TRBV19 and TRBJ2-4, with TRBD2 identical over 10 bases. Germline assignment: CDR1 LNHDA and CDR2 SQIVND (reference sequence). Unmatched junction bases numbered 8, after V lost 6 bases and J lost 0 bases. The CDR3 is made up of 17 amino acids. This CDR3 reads CASSLAGVGVAKNIQYF. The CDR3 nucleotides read TGTGCCAGTAGCCTAGCGGGAGTAGGGGTAGCCAAAAACATTCAGTACTTC.

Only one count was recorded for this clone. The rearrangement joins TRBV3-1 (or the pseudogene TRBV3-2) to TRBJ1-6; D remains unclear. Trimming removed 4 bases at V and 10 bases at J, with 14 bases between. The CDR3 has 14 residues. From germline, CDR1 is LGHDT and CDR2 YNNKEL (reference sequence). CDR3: CASSRREAGSPLHF. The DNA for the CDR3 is TGTGCCAGCAGCCGAAGGGAGGCAGGCTCACCCCTCCACTTT.

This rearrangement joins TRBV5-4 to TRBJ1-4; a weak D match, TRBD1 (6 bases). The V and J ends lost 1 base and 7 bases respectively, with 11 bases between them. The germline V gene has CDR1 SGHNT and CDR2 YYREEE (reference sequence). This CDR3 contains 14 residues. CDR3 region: CASSLQDSVEKLFF. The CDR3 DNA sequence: TGTGCCAGCAGCTTGCAGGACAGTGTTGAAAAACTGTTTTTT.

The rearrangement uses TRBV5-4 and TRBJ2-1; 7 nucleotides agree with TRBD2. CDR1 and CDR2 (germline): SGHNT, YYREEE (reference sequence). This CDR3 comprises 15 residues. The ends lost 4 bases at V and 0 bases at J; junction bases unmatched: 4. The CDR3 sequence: CASSPTSDSYNEQFF. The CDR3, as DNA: TGTGCCAGCAGCCCTACTAGCGACTCCTACAATGAGCAGTTCTTC.